The rows below give T cell receptor beta chains drawn from one sample of a study of response to subunit inactivated influenza vaccine. MiXCR, run by TCRdb on the RT-PCR reads, gives a single entry per CDR3 protein. The sample carries just under 250,000 distinct CDR3 sequences, roughly an eighth recorded once. Here the sequenced sample was non-naive T cells sorted from PBMCs, taken roughly 2 weeks before vaccination. These receptors all come from a middle-aged man who received an inactivated influenza vaccine. Each CDR3 is given with its conserved first and last residue. A D gene is named only where the DNA matches it firmly.

15,TRBV3-1,TRBJ2-5,-,CASSPDGTSVETQYF
13,TRBV6-5,TRBJ1-6,-,CASSYRPTRDLHF
11,TRBV12-3/TRBV12-4,TRBJ1-1,-,CASRTDSEAFF
17,TRBV20-1,TRBJ2-7,TRBD2,CSASPRTSGSLTYEQYF
13,TRBV4-3,TRBJ2-5,-,CASSQVLRETQYF
16,TRBV25-1,TRBJ2-1,TRBD2,CASSDPLAGVGYEQFF
16,TRBV7-9,TRBJ2-1,-,CASIPQDGHVYNEQFF
14,TRBV2,TRBJ2-1,-,CASRRGAGLGEQFF
15,TRBV20-1,TRBJ2-3,-,CSAGRGGAFPDTQYF
12,TRBV12-3/TRBV12-4,TRBJ2-7,TRBD1,CASSRDRGRQYF
13,TRBV6-1,TRBJ1-3,-,CASKPRGGNTIYF
13,TRBV30,TRBJ2-3,-,CAWSGAATDTQYF
14,TRBV4-3,TRBJ2-1,-,CASSQEPTYNEQFF
15,TRBV4-2,TRBJ1-5,TRBD1,CASSHDYKQGTPQHF
13,TRBV10-3,TRBJ2-7,TRBD1,CASGQGPAYEQYF
12,TRBV20-1,TRBJ2-1,-,CSADAGYNEQFF
13,TRBV7-8,TRBJ1-6,TRBD1,CASSLQGESPLHF
14,TRBV7-2,TRBJ1-1,-,CASSPGRGEGEAFF
20,TRBV4-3,TRBJ1-4,TRBD1,CASSQGGIRTGGRVGEKLFF
14,TRBV12-3/TRBV12-4,TRBJ1-1,-,CASNLDSMNTEAFF
14,TRBV6-5,TRBJ2-1,-,CASSYLGGYNEQFF
21,TRBV5-1,TRBJ1-6,TRBD1,CASSLVPSGTGDVSYNSPLHF
16,TRBV10-3,TRBJ2-3,TRBD1,CAIGDPGQGAADTQYF
18,TRBV2,TRBJ1-1,-,CASSAPQGWGKGNTEAFF
15,TRBV6-5,TRBJ2-3,-,CASSYSGGRADTQYF
13,TRBV7-2,TRBJ2-7,-,CASSLKSRGEQYF
17,TRBV13,TRBJ2-5,TRBD1,CASSSRTQTGEWETQYF
15,TRBV6-1,TRBJ2-1,-,CASSESLPPYNEQFF
16,TRBV11-1,TRBJ2-1,-,CASSLARLGMSNEQFF
16,TRBV7-6,TRBJ2-2,-,CASTSISPEGGGELFF
13,TRBV11-2,TRBJ1-6,-,CASSSRTDSPLHF
13,TRBV7-9,TRBJ1-3,-,CASSFRSRNTIYF
13,TRBV20-1,TRBJ2-2,TRBD2,CSAVLAGVRELFF
13,TRBV3-1,TRBJ1-4,-,CASRPGSGYGLFF
15,TRBV5-6,TRBJ2-1,TRBD2,CASSLGAGVYNEQFF
15,TRBV27,TRBJ2-5,TRBD2,CASIGREVEGETQYF
12,TRBV20-1,TRBJ1-1,-,CSASQGWAEAFF
14,TRBV29-1,TRBJ1-1,-,CSAQGSGRNTEAFF
15,TRBV5-1,TRBJ1-4,TRBD1,CASSRGDSKNEKLFF
15,TRBV10-3,TRBJ2-1,-,CAISPLGGGDNEQFF
15,TRBV18,TRBJ1-2,-,CASSPQQGIDYGYTF
14,TRBV12-3/TRBV12-4,TRBJ2-5,-,CASSRAGAQETQYF
13,TRBV7-7,TRBJ2-7,TRBD1,CASSPTGSGEQYF
16,TRBV6-1,TRBJ2-6,-,CASTESESFGANVLTF
16,TRBV19,TRBJ2-3,TRBD2,CASSIMASGSTDTQYF
12,TRBV20-1,TRBJ1-2,-,CSAKGLEYGYTF
15,TRBV14,TRBJ2-3,-,CASNRGGAVGDTQYF